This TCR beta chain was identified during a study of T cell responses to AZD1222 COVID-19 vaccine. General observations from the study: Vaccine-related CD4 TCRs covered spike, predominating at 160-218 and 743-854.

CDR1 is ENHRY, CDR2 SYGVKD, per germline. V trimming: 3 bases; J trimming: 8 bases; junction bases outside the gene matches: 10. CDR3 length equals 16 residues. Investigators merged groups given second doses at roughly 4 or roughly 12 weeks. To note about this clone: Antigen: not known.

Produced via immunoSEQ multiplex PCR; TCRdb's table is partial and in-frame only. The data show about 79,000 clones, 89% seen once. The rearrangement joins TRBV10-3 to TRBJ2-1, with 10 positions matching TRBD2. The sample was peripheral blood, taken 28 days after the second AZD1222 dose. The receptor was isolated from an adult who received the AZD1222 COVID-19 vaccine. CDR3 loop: CAISDPSGSPLDEQFF. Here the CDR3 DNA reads TGTGCCATCAGTGACCCTAGCGGGAGTCCCCTCGATGAGCAGTTCTTC.